The rows below give T cell receptor beta chains drawn from one sample of a study of CD8 T cells in Susac syndrome. MiXCR, applied by TCRdb to the immunoSEQ multiplex PCR reads, yields one record per CDR3 protein. The sample shows about 140,000 distinct CDR3 sequences, 94% of them seen only once. The sequenced sample consisted of CD8+ T cells from PBMCs. The receptors stem from a human donor in good health. CDR3s include the opening cysteine and the closing phenylalanine or tryptophan. D genes are given only for firm matches. Clone size is given for some rows only: seen once, a few or many times, or a class if the clone is expanded.

D	length	size	V	J	CDR3	DNA
TRBD1	16	NA	TRBV11-2	TRBJ2-7	CASSLGPGQGGYEQYF	TGTGCCAGCAGCTTGGGACCGGGACAGGGAGGATACGAGCAGTACTTC
NA	15	NA	TRBV14	TRBJ1-4	CASSTMGHPGEKLFF	TGTGCCAGCAGCACTATGGGACATCCGGGGGAAAAACTGTTTTTT
NA	15	NA	TRBV29-1	TRBJ2-3	CSVEDWKQGTDTQYF	TGCAGCGTTGAAGATTGGAAACAGGGCACAGATACGCAGTATTTT
NA	10	NA	TRBV2	TRBJ2-5	CASRTETQYF	TGTGCCAGCAGGACAGAAACCCAGTACTTC
TRBD1	17	NA	TRBV5-1	TRBJ2-7	CASSPKGQERPSYEQYF	TGCGCCAGCAGCCCCAAGGGACAGGAAAGGCCCTCCTACGAGCAGTACTTC
NA	15	NA	TRBV27	TRBJ2-7	CASSLYPPKSYEQYF	TGTGCCAGCAGTTTATATCCCCCGAAATCCTACGAGCAGTACTTC
NA	15	NA	TRBV15	TRBJ2-7	CATSRDALASYEQYF	TGTGCCACCAGCAGAGATGCTTTAGCCTCCTACGAGCAGTACTTC
NA	13	NA	TRBV9	TRBJ2-7	CASSFTPNYEQYF	TGTGCCAGCAGTTTTACCCCCAATTACGAGCAGTACTTC
TRBD1	16	NA	TRBV19	TRBJ2-1	CASRTRDRAKDNEQFF	TGTGCCAGTAGGACCAGGGACAGGGCCAAAGACAATGAGCAGTTCTTC
NA	12	NA	TRBV7-9	TRBJ2-2	CASNPRAGELFF	TGTGCCAGCAACCCCAGGGCCGGGGAGCTGTTTTTT
TRBD1	15	NA	TRBV20-1	TRBJ2-3	CSAPEGAIVTDTQYF	TGCAGTGCTCCCGAGGGGGCGATTGTCACAGATACGCAGTATTTT
NA	12	once	TRBV6-2/TRBV6-3	TRBJ2-7	CASRPPGVEQYF	TGTGCCAGCAGACCTCCGGGTGTCGAGCAGTACTTC
NA	14	NA	TRBV20-1	TRBJ1-5	CSASEGGLNQPQHF	TGCAGTGCTAGTGAGGGGGGACTCAATCAGCCCCAGCATTTT
NA	13	NA	TRBV20-1	TRBJ2-1	CSARGGLGYEQFF	TGCAGTGCTAGAGGGGGGTTGGGATATGAGCAGTTCTTC
TRBD2	16	NA	TRBV9	TRBJ2-3	CASSEVASGSRDTQYF	TGTGCCAGCAGCGAGGTGGCTAGCGGGAGTCGAGATACGCAGTATTTT
NA	15	NA	TRBV28	TRBJ1-5	CASSRPRVGNQPQHF	TGTGCCAGCTCCCGTCCCAGGGTGGGCAATCAGCCCCAGCATTTT
NA	16	once	TRBV12-3/TRBV12-4	TRBJ2-2	CASSDLGRRNTGELFF	TGTGCCAGCAGTGACCTAGGCAGGAGGAACACCGGGGAGCTGTTTTTT
TRBD2	13	NA	TRBV19	TRBJ2-1	CASSSGSPNEQFF	TGTGCCAGTAGTAGCGGGAGTCCCAATGAGCAGTTCTTC
NA	15	NA	TRBV19	TRBJ1-1	CASSISAGLNTEAFF	TGTGCCAGTAGTATAAGTGCAGGGTTGAACACTGAAGCTTTCTTT
NA	13	NA	TRBV29-1	TRBJ2-7	CSVEDLSPGEQYF	TGCAGCGTTGAAGATCTGTCCCCCGGCGAGCAGTACTTC
TRBD2	14	NA	TRBV7-2	TRBJ2-3	CASSGLAVTDTQYF	TGTGCCAGCAGCGGACTAGCGGTGACAGATACGCAGTATTTT
NA	11	few	TRBV29-1	TRBJ2-7	CSATATYEQYF	TGCAGCGCGACAGCCACCTACGAGCAGTACTTC
NA	12	NA	TRBV28	TRBJ2-1	CAGGTDYNEQFF	TGTGCCGGCGGGACAGACTACAATGAGCAGTTCTTC
NA	14	NA	TRBV20-1	TRBJ2-7	CSAKDILGSYEQYF	TGCAGTGCTAAGGACATCCTCGGGTCCTACGAGCAGTACTTC
NA	15	NA	TRBV27	TRBJ2-2	CASSPYGGITGELFF	TGTGCCAGCAGTCCCTATGGGGGAATCACCGGGGAGCTGTTTTTT
NA	14	once	TRBV28	TRBJ2-7	CASSHPRDSGEQYF	TGTGCCAGCAGCCACCCCCGAGACAGCGGCGAGCAGTACTTC
TRBD2	15	NA	TRBV27	TRBJ2-1	CASSLVRERFNEQFF	TGTGCCAGCAGTTTAGTGCGGGAGCGGTTTAATGAGCAGTTCTTC
TRBD1	13	NA	TRBV30	TRBJ1-2	CAWIGQGTRGYTF	TGTGCCTGGATCGGACAGGGGACGCGTGGCTACACCTTC
TRBD1	19	NA	TRBV4-3	TRBJ1-1	CASSQFLMGRGNVNTEAFF	TGCGCCAGCAGCCAATTCTTGATGGGCAGGGGGAATGTCAACACTGAAGCTTTCTTT
TRBD1	15	NA	TRBV9	TRBJ2-7	CASSRTGQENYEQYF	TGTGCCAGCAGCAGAACGGGACAGGAGAACTACGAGCAGTACTTC
NA	13	NA	TRBV4-3	TRBJ2-1	CASSQGLVHEQFF	TGCGCCAGCAGCCAGGGCCTAGTCCATGAGCAGTTCTTC
NA	10	NA	TRBV30	TRBJ2-3	CAWRADTQYF	TGTGCCTGGAGGGCAGATACGCAGTATTTT
TRBD1	15	NA	TRBV29-1	TRBJ2-7	CSVPKGQGVPYEQYF	TGCAGCGTACCCAAGGGACAGGGGGTACCCTACGAGCAGTACTTC